This T cell receptor beta chain derives from a study of cytomegalovirus exposure and HLA in healthy donors. Points from the study as a whole: The number of N-insertions in an Asian-associated ancestry cluster was reportedly below the approximately 600-donor mean in a later analysis. Specificity for CMV antigens was confirmed in vitro for a few of the CMV-associated chains. Previously analyzed data showed that most TCR beta V segments were productive at a frequency of about 87% or about 30%.

The PCR made use of 60 Vbeta and 13 Jbeta primers. The assay was immunoSEQ multiplex PCR, and TCRdb's table has in-frame clones only and misses some. The sample comprises more than 90,000 clones, approximately 75% of which are singletons, and 4% to 5% rests with the top ten. Donors were ostensibly healthy at sampling, although undocumented immune exposures were probable. Regarding this clone: Its specificity is unknown.

The receptor was isolated from a man aged 45 to 65 in good health and CMV-seropositive. The sample taken for sequencing was PBMCs.

This chain's CDR3 is CASSLRQNTGELFF. The DNA for the CDR3 is TGTGCCAGCAGCTTGAGACAGAACACCGGGGAGCTGTTTTTT. This chain links TRBV5-6 with TRBJ2-2; D gene unclear. Deletions cut 1 base from V and 1 base from J, with 5 bases between. The V gene's germline CDR1 is SGHDT and CDR2 YYEEEE. CDR3 length equals 14 residues.